The source of this T cell receptor beta chain is a study of T cell clones after liver transplantation. The overall study: Liver transplant recipients had immunosuppression withdrawal attempted within 2 years. TCRbeta sequencing after a pre-transplant mixed lymphocyte reaction identified graft-donor-reactive clones, later tracked in post-transplant blood. Three of the eight recipients were HCV-positive; the rest had non-autoimmune, non-viral transplant indications. Study findings and constraints: Low donor cell numbers restricted donor-reactive repertoire measurement in a couple of subjects.

The CDR3 is 13 amino acids. Trimming took 1 base from V and 6 from J, leaving 9 bases between them. Germline V CDR1 and CDR2: MDHEN, SYDVKM. As regards this clone: Its matching antigen is unknown.

Sequenced by immunoSEQ multiplex PCR; TCRdb stores in-frame clones only, minus some. In the table there are roughly 100,000 clones, 80% to 90% of which are singletons. This TCR came from a human patient who received a liver transplant. Some T cells may have originated in the graft donor. The input for sequencing was CD4+ T cells from blood, taken around 49 months after liver transplant. The V call is TRBV28, the J call TRBJ1-2; D is unresolved. The CDR3 nucleotides are TGTGCCAGCAGTTTATTGACAATTCATGGCTACACCTTC. Translating it yields CASSLLTIHGYTF.